Each of the 2 T cell receptor beta chains below was sequenced from the same sample in a study of blood T cell repertoires in COVID-19. TCRdb keeps only in-frame clones here, not all; method: immunoSEQ multiplex PCR. The data contain some 170,000 clones, about 79% of them seen just once; the ten biggest clones take up 15%. Material for sequencing was PBMCs or T cells enriched from blood (not recorded which). The source is a man aged 45-60 years who had recovered from COVID-19.

This chain's CDR3 is CAWSKLGGAGNTQYF. CDR3 DNA sequence: TGTGCCTGGAGTAAACTCGGGGGGGCGGGGAATACGCAGTATTTT. The V gene is TRBV30, the J gene TRBJ2-3; 8 bases match TRBD2. The length of the CDR3 is 15 residues. The germline CDR1 and CDR2 sequences are GTSNPN and SVGIG (reference sequence). The V gene end was trimmed by 2 bases and the J gene end by 7 bases; junction bases not matched to a gene: 11.

The chain is built from TRBV18 and TRBJ1-4, with D perhaps matching TRBD1 (5 bases). Looked up from germline, CDR1 is KGHSH and CDR2 is LQKENI. The CDR3 is 14 residues long. V lost 4 bases and J lost 5, with 11 bases in between. CDR3 nucleotides: TGTGCCAGCTCACTGAGAGACAGAAATGAAAAACTGTTTTTT. As protein: CASSLRDRNEKLFF. The whole variable domain, filled in from reference TRBV18 and TRBJ1-4, reads NAGVMQNPRHLVRRRGQEARLRCSPMKGHSHVYWYRQLPEEGLKFMVYLQKENIIDESGMPKERFSAEFPKEGPSILRIQQVVRGDSAAYFCASSLRDRNEKLFFGSGTQLSVL.